This TCR beta chain emerged from a study of blood T cell repertoires in COVID-19. The overall study: Spain, Italy and the United States supplied samples that represented acute and convalescent COVID-19.

TCRdb keeps only in-frame clones here, not all; method: immunoSEQ multiplex PCR. The table lists some 190,000 clones, 70% to 90% of them singletons. V shed 3 bases and J shed 0 bases, with 18 bases lying between them. Germline CDR1 reads LNHNV; CDR2 reads YYDKDF (reference sequence). This CDR3 region has 18 residues. The material sequenced was peripheral blood. This TCR derives from a person between 65 and 79 years old with COVID-19, enrolled during active disease. The chain combines TRBV15 with TRBJ1-5; D call uncertain. CDR3 protein: CATSRDPPGTNSNQPQHF. DNA of the CDR3: TGTGCCACCAGCAGGGATCCCCCGGGAACGAATAGCAATCAGCCCCAGCATTTT.